The source of this T cell receptor beta chain is a study of T cells in Graves' hyperthyroidism and ophthalmopathy (dated by TCRdb to between 2018 and 2021). General notes on the study: To identify TCR V-J signatures that set the groups apart, the researchers used a discovery cohort of 90 to 100 patients, made up of 40 to 45 with Graves' ophthalmopathy and approximately 57 with stable Graves' hyperthyroidism. Whether ophthalmopathy could be predicted prospectively was tested in an independent validation cohort made up of about 20 hyperthyroidism patients plus 17 patients who later progressed to ophthalmopathy. The 75 to 100 discovery patients were randomly divided into training and test sets at a 7:3 ratio. In addition, the study compared T-cell repertoires in thyroid tissue and in blood from about 6 Graves' hyperthyroidism patients. Once sampling was done, hyperthyroidism patients were given methimazole at a starting dose of 30 mg daily, whereas ophthalmopathy patients were given high-dose intravenous methylprednisolone. TCR Vbeta CDR3 sequencing of 135 peripheral blood samples (fewer than 45 ophthalmopathy, about 80 hyperthyroidism and approximately 17 progressor patients) is reported in the paper.

The study excluded patients with uncontrolled infections, other autoimmune diseases, pregnancy or lactation. Diagnoses were based on clinical symptoms, serum thyroxine and TRAb, thyroid ultrasound and orbital computed tomography. Total RNA was extracted with Trizol reagent, and quality was checked on an Agilent 2100 Bioanalyzer. This clonotype turned up a few times. The antigen it binds to is not known. It has no much larger one-base neighbor in the sample; base qualities were not kept. Study-wide findings and limitations: Most expanded thyroid clonotypes (frequency above 0.001) were also found in blood, which suggests that blood repertoires may mirror thyroid immune responses. Sample size was not statistically predetermined, and blinding of investigators to group allocation was not performed. A 13 V-J signature model separated ophthalmopathy from stable hyperthyroidism, with roughly 88% sensitivity and about 81% specificity in cross-validation and 80%/75% in testing. In validation, progression to ophthalmopathy was predicted by the model with nearly 71% sensitivity and nearly 75% specificity, a median of roughly 6 months before onset.

The TCR beta CDR3 regions were amplified from the RNA transcripts. The first round of RT-PCR for the TCR CDR3 was performed with the HTBI primer set and the Qiagen OneStep RT-PCR kit. Libraries were constructed in a second round of multiplex PCR, after which size selection and purification were carried out. Sequencing of the libraries was done on an Illumina HiSeq2000 using paired-end 100 bp reads. On the authors' methods: Raw data were processed with SOAPnuke, discarding reads with adapters, uncalled bases, mean Phred below 15, or no exact constant-primer or identifier match. High-quality paired reads were merged using COPE v1.2.5, and each unique nucleotide sequence was defined as a clonotype. Clonotypes were aligned to IMGT TRBV, TRBD and TRBJ reference segments using MiTCR v1.1. Only V-J combinations with frequency above 0.0001, covering roughly 99% of repertoires, were analysed. The TCS score was defined as the ratio of F50 (clonal expansion) to E x V (chaos), calculated using BLOSUM62-based TCRdist between CDR3 peptides within each V-J. Welch's t-statistics and random forest reduced 500 to 650 V-J features to about 12, which were used in a naive Bayes classifier (R e1071). The similarity between thyroid and blood repertoires was quantified using the Morisita-Horn index. TCRdb handled the public reads itself, with Q25 trimming in fastp and clone calling in MiXCR, and kept productive beta chains. Every entry covers one CDR3 protein and lists the most common genes and DNA from its rows. V and J calls and clone size were set by TCRdb, not the authors. Here the sample has more than 550,000 distinct CDR3 sequences; less than 45% occur a single time. 7% to 7.5% of the sample belongs to the ten largest clones.

Sequenced input: peripheral blood or thyroid tissue (not recorded which). The source of this sequence is an adult man with Graves' disease, either hyperthyroidism or ophthalmopathy (not recorded which).

Read as DNA, the sequence is TGCAGTGCCTTCGTAGCCCCCGAGGGTTTTTACGAGCAGTACTTC. It translates as CSAFVAPEGFYEQYF. The chain employs TRBV20-1 and TRBJ2-7; a tentative D match to TRBD2 spans 5 bases. CDR1 is given as DFQATT and CDR2 as SNEGSKA, both from the germline V gene (reference sequence). The CDR3 holds 15 amino acids from the cysteine to the phenylalanine. The only DNA kept is the CDR3, 45 bases in frame from the first base. V is shortened by 6 bases, J by 4 bases, and the region joining them spans 22 bases.